This entry describes one TCR beta chain. A CD45RA+ naive subset and a CD45RA-negative memory subset were split from CD4+ cells. The entry originates in a study of shared clonotypes between healthy human individuals. Study-level information: A couple of women and three men aged 18 to 49 served as donors. Donors had three CD4 naive, three CD4 memory, two CD8 naive and one CD8 memory plate apiece.

In the original analysis: ImmunoSEQ gave junction-only sequences without quality scores, so filtering differed. Clones were read by immunoSEQ multiplex PCR, and TCRdb kept only the in-frame ones, dropping some. D and trimming were read from the DNA, whereas the V and J calls and clone size are those reported in that table. Of around 2.1 million clones in the sample, approximately 96% were seen once. The specimen was naive CD4+ T cells sorted from blood. The subset here: CD45RA+ positively selected. The sequence was obtained from a man aged 18 to 29 in good health.

DNA for the CDR3: TGCGCCAGCAGCTCCGGGGCTGAAGCTTTCTTT. As protein: CASSSGAEAFF. The chain recombines TRBV5-1 with TRBJ1-1; D is unresolved. Germline CDR1 and CDR2: SGHRS and YFSETQ. The germline V and J ends were trimmed by 3 bases and 6 bases, with 6 bases remaining between them. This CDR3 contains 11 residues.